This passage covers 3 T cell receptor beta chains from one sample sequenced in a study of blood T cell repertoires in COVID-19. Assay used: immunoSEQ multiplex PCR; TCRdb lists only in-frame clones, some missing. Of around 68,000 clones in the sample, 88% were seen once. The specimen sequenced was peripheral blood. The receptors stem from a human donor in a cohort sampled during active COVID-19.

The chain is built from TRBV10-3 and TRBJ2-7, with 7 bases that match TRBD1. This CDR3 is built from 12 residues. Germline assignment: CDR1 ENHRY and CDR2 SYGVKD. Trimming removed 8 bases from V and 2 bases from J; junction bases left unmatched: 3. The chain's CDR3 is CAIGDSPYEQYF. Written as DNA, the CDR3 is TGTGCCATCGGGGACAGTCCCTACGAGCAGTACTTC.

The chain carries TRBV5-1 and TRBJ2-2, with TRBD2 matching over 10 bases. Germline V gene sequence: CDR1 SGHRS, CDR2 YFSETQ. V dropped 4 bases and J dropped 6; count of bases not matched to a gene: 15. The CDR3 covers 18 residues. The DNA for the CDR3 is TGCGCCAGCAGCCTGGAGCTAGCGGGAGTCATTGAGGCCGGGGAGCTGTTTTTT. Amino acids: CASSLELAGVIEAGELFF.

The genes are TRBV5-4 and TRBJ2-1, with D possibly matching TRBD1 (6 bases). Germline V gene lookup returns CDR1 SGHNT and CDR2 YYREEE (reference sequence). V lost 4 bases, J lost 6 bases, and 11 bases lay in between. The CDR3 covers 13 residues. CDR3 loop: CASSRDIANEQFF. In DNA form, the CDR3 reads TGTGCCAGCAGCCGGGACATAGCCAATGAGCAGTTCTTC.